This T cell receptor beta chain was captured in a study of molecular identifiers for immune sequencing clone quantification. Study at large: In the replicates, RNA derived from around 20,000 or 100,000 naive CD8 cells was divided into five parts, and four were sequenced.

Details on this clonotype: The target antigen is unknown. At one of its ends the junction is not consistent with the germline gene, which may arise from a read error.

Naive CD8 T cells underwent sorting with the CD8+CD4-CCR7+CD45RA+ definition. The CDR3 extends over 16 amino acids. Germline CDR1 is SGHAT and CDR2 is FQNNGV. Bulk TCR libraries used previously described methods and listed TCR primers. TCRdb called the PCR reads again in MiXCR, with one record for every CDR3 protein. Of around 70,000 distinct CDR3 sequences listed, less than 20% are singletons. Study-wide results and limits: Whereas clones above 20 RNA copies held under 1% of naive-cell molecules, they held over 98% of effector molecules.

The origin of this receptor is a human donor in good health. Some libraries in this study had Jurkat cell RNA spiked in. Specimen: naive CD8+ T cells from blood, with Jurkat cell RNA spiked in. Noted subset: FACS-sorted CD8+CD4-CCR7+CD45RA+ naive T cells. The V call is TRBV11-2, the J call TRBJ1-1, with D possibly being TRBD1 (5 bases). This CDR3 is CASSKRPGPWNSEAFF. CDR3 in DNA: TGTGCCAGCAGCAAAAGACCGGGACCCTGGAACTCTGAAGCTTTCTTT.